Shown below are 8 T cell receptor beta chains from a single sample sequenced in a study of technical replicates of blood from a handful of donors. Only in-frame clones appear in the TCRdb table, and some are missing; sequencing was by immunoSEQ multiplex PCR. This table has around 67,000 clones, roughly 86% appearing once. The source material was PBMCs. The receptor set was obtained from a human donor in good health. Some clones in this sample may be carry-over from other donors' samples.

This chain joins TRBV2 and TRBJ2-5, with 9 bases aligning to TRBD2. CDR1 and CDR2 (germline): SNHLY, FYNNEI. V trimming: 4 bases; J trimming: 6 bases; junction bases outside the gene matches: 9. This CDR3 has 15 amino acids. The CDR3 sequence is CASSGWREGHKTQYF. CDR3 in DNA: TGTGCCAGCAGTGGGTGGCGGGAGGGCCATAAGACCCAGTACTTC.

This clone was seen just once. The chain couples TRBV5-4 to TRBJ1-6, with 9 positions matching TRBD1. The germline CDR1 and CDR2 sequences are SGHNT and YYREEE (reference sequence). After removal of 4 bases from V and 10 bases from J, the junction contained 9 bases not matched to a gene. The CDR3 loop spans 15 amino acids. The CDR3 region is CASSLRTGERSPLHF. The CDR3, as DNA: TGTGCCAGCAGCCTAAGGACAGGGGAGAGGTCACCCCTCCACTTT.

The V gene is TRBV6-4, the J gene TRBJ2-7; the match to TRBD1 covers 10 bases. CDR1 and CDR2 from the germline V gene are MRHNA and SNTAGT. The CDR3 is 18 residues long. The ends lost 3 bases at V and 5 bases at J; junction bases unmatched: 16. CDR3 bases: TGTGCCAGCAGTGAATGCCCTCAACCGGGACAGGGGATCGACGAGCAGTACTTC. The encoded protein is CASSECPQPGQGIDEQYF.

The chain is built from TRBV9 and TRBJ2-7, with D unresolved. The CDR3 contains 14 residues. Trimming pared 4 bases from V and 7 bases from J, leaving 18 bases between. Per the germline V gene, CDR1 is SGDLS and CDR2 is YYNGEE. The CDR3 region has the DNA TGTGCCAGCAGCCCTACCTCAGGTGCCTGGGAGCAGTACTTC. It codes for CASSPTSGAWEQYF.

The chain has TRBV18 and TRBJ1-1; D is ambiguous. The CDR3 covers 14 residues. With 4 bases removed from V and 3 bases from J, the gap between germline ends came to 12 bases. Germline lookup yields CDR1 KGHSH and CDR2 LQKENI. The CDR3 spells CASSRTSGDTEAFF. CDR3 coding DNA: TGTGCCAGCTCACGAACCTCCGGGGACACTGAAGCTTTCTTT.

V gene TRBV4-3 combines with J gene TRBJ2-5, with TRBD2 matching over 8 bases. CDR3 length equals 17 residues. V was pared by 4 bases and J by 4 bases, with 14 bases of the junction left unmatched. Germline values: CDR1 LGHNA, CDR2 YSLEER. The CDR3 coding sequence is TGCGCCAGCAGCCGAGGGGGGGGAGCGGGAGTAGGAGAGACCCAGTACTTC. It encodes CASSRGGGAGVGETQYF.

The chain combines TRBV12-5 with TRBJ2-3; D is possibly TRBD2 (6 bases). Per germline, CDR1 LGHNT and CDR2 FRNRAP. CDR3 length equals 14 residues. V lost 7 bases, J lost 0 bases, and 11 bases lay in between. CDR3 DNA: TGTGCTAGTGCCGGGGGACGGAGCACAGATACGCAGTATTTT. Amino acid sequence: CASAGGRSTDTQYF.

This chain connects TRBV12-5 to TRBJ2-1; 8 nucleotides align to TRBD2. The V gene end was trimmed by 3 bases and the J gene end by 7 bases; junction bases not matched to a gene: 17. Germline lookup yields CDR1 LGHNT and CDR2 FRNRAP. The CDR3 sequence is 18 residues long. CDR3 amino acids: CASGFRYVSAGGFNEQFF. The CDR3 bases are TGTGCTAGTGGTTTTAGGTATGTGTCGGCGGGGGGATTTAATGAGCAGTTCTTC.